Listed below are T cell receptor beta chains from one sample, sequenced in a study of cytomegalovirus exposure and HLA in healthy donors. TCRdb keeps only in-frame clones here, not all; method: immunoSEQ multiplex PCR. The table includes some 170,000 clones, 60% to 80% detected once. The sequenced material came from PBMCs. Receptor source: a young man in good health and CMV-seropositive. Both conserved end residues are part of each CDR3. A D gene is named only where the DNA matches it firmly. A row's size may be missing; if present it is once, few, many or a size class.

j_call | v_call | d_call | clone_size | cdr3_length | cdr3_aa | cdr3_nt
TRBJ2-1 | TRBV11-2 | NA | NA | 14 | CASTHAGDNNEQFF | TGTGCCAGCACCCACGCCGGGGACAACAATGAGCAGTTCTTC
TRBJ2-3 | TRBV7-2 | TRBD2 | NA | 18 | CASSLALTSGATADTQYF | TGTGCCAGCAGCTTAGCTTTGACTAGCGGGGCTACCGCAGATACGCAGTATTTT
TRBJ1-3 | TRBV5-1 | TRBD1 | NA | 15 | CASSLQGSSGNTIYF | TGCGCCAGCAGCTTACAGGGGTCCTCTGGAAACACCATATATTTT
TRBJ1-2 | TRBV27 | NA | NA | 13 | CASSLMGTTGYTF | TGTGCCAGCAGTTTAATGGGGACAACGGGCTACACCTTC
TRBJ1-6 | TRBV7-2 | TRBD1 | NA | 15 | CASSPQGAPRGSLHF | TGTGCCAGCAGCCCCCAGGGGGCGCCCAGAGGGTCCCTCCACTTT
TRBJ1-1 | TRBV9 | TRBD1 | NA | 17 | CASSGDRRWFFDTEAFF | TGTGCCAGCAGCGGGGACAGGCGCTGGTTTTTTGACACTGAAGCTTTCTTT
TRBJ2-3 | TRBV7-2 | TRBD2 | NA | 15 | CASSRRSGRGDTQYF | TGTGCCAGCAGCCGCCGGAGCGGGAGGGGAGATACGCAGTATTTT
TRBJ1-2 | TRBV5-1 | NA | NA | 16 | CASSLNVGGAGYGYTF | TGCGCCAGCAGCTTGAATGTTGGGGGCGCAGGCTATGGCTACACCTTC
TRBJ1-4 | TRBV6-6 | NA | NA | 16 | CASSAPGARANEKLFF | TGTGCCAGCAGTGCACCAGGGGCTCGAGCTAATGAAAAACTGTTTTTT
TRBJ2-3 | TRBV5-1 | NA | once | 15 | CASSLAREWTDTQYF | TGCGCCAGCAGCTTGGCCAGGGAATGGACAGATACGCAGTATTTT
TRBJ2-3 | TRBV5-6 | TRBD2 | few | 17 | CASSGSGALTSTDTQYF | TGTGCCAGCAGCGGAAGCGGGGCGCTCACCAGCACAGATACGCAGTATTTT
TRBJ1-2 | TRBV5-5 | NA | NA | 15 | CASSLGAGGTRDYTF | TGTGCCAGCAGCTTGGGCGCGGGAGGGACCCGGGACTACACCTTC
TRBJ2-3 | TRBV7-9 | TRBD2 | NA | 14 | CASSPAAGADTQYF | TGTGCCAGCAGCCCAGCCGCGGGGGCAGATACGCAGTATTTT
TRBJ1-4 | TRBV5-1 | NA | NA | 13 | CASSLEPNEKLFF | TGCGCCAGCAGCTTGGAGCCCAATGAAAAACTGTTTTTT
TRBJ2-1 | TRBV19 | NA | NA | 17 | CASSAIWESNSYNEQFF | TGTGCCAGTAGTGCAATCTGGGAGTCAAACTCCTACAATGAGCAGTTCTTC
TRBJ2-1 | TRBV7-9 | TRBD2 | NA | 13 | CASSVLAGDEQFF | TGTGCCAGCAGCGTACTAGCGGGGGATGAGCAGTTCTTC
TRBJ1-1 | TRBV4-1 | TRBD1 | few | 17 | CASSLVRTGWSGTEAFF | TGCGCCAGCAGCCTCGTTCGGACAGGTTGGAGTGGCACTGAAGCTTTCTTT